A single sample gave rise to the 20 T cell receptor beta chains below, sequenced in a study of early T cells in non-severe SARS-CoV-2 infection. Using its own MiXCR run on the 5' RACE reads, TCRdb lists one record per CDR3 protein. This sample has some 75,000 distinct CDR3 sequences, with roughly 13% found just once. Sequencing input: whole blood. All receptors derive from an adult who was a healthcare worker with PCR-confirmed SARS-CoV-2 infection or an uninfected control (not recorded which).

This clonotype has just a few counts. The V and J genes are TRBV4-1 and TRBJ1-4; D call uncertain. The CDR3 totals 15 residues. The germline V gene encodes CDR1 MGHRA and CDR2 YSYEKL. Trimming left V 4 bases short and J 10 bases short, with 19 bases between. The CDR3 spells CASSPLLRAPGKLFF. The CDR3 nucleotides read TGCGCCAGCAGCCCACTTCTCCGGGCCCCGGGAAAACTGTTTTTT.

This chain links TRBV6-2 or TRBV6-3 with TRBJ2-1; D possibly uses TRBD1 or TRBD2 (5 bases each). Per the germline V gene, CDR1 is MNHEY and CDR2 is SVGEGT. The CDR3 has 15 amino acids. Trimming pared 6 bases from V and 7 bases from J, leaving 19 bases between. The CDR3 nucleotides are TGTGCCAGCAGCTCAAACCGGGACGGGGTTAATGAGCAGTTCTTC. It yields the protein CASSSNRDGVNEQFF.

The genes are TRBV7-2 and TRBJ1-4; 9 bases are shared with TRBD1. CDR1 is SGHTA, CDR2 FQGNSA, per germline. With V trimmed by 5 bases and J by 8 bases, 3 bases remained unmatched. This CDR3 region has 13 residues. The CDR3 DNA sequence: TGTGCCAGCAGCAGGGACAGGGCAGAAAAACTGTTTTTT. Its protein is CASSRDRAEKLFF. Together with reference TRBV7-2 and TRBJ1-4, the CDR3 gives the full variable domain: GAGVSQSPSNKVTEKGKDVELRCDPISGHTALYWYRQSLGQGLEFLIYFQGNSAPDKSGLPSDRFSAERTGGSVSTLTIQRTQQEDSAVYLCASSRDRAEKLFFGSGTQLSVL.

Ten or more counts support this clonotype. For the CDR3, the DNA is TGTGCCAGCAGTTCAAATAACAGGGAAAGGAGGACTGAAGCTTTCTTT. Protein product: CASSSNNRERRTEAFF. The chain recombines TRBV12-3 or TRBV12-4 with TRBJ1-1, with a weak D call TRBD1 (6 bases). Trimming shortened V by 4 bases and J by 5 bases, and 20 bases separated the two germline ends. The CDR3 covers 16 residues.

This clonotype showed up just a few times. J is TRBJ2-2 and V is TRBV7-2; D ambiguous. Deletions cut 1 base from V and 2 bases from J, with 11 bases between. CDR1 and CDR2 (germline): SGHTA, FQGNSA. The CDR3 runs to 16 residues. CDR3 loop: CASSLGPRANTGELFF. CDR3 bases: TGTGCCAGCAGCTTAGGACCGAGAGCCAACACCGGGGAGCTGTTTTTT.

Comments on this clonotype: This sequence may be a read error, since a much larger clone differs from it by one base. The genes are TRBV6-4 and TRBJ2-2, with D tentatively TRBD1 or TRBD2 (5 bases each). Looked up from germline, CDR1 is MRHNA and CDR2 is SNTAGT. The CDR3 is made up of 14 amino acids. CDR3 bases: TGTGCCAGCAGTGACGGGGCGAACACCGGGGTGCTGTTTTTT. Encoded protein: CASSDGANTGVLFF.

The chain employs TRBV5-1 and TRBJ1-5; D is possibly TRBD1 (5 bases). CDR3 size: 13 residues. The germline CDR1 and CDR2 sequences are SGHRS and YFSETQ. V shed 2 bases and J shed 4 bases, with 7 bases lying between them. CDR3 residues: CASSFQGNQPQHF. The CDR3 bases are TGCGCCAGCAGCTTCCAGGGAAATCAGCCCCAGCATTTT.

This rearrangement joins TRBV4-3 to TRBJ1-1; D uncertain. CDR3 length: 13 residues. The V end was cut by 2 bases, the J end by 5 bases, with 9 bases between. Per germline, CDR1 LGHNA and CDR2 YSLEER. In DNA form, the CDR3 reads TGCGCCAGCAGCCAAAAACAGAATACTGAAGCTTTCTTT. It encodes CASSQKQNTEAFF.

The chain recombines TRBV18 with TRBJ1-2; 8 positions agree with TRBD1. The ends lost 3 bases at V and 1 base at J; junction bases unmatched: 13. CDR1 is KGHSH, CDR2 LQKENI, per germline. The CDR3 has 18 residues. CDR3 loop: CASSPPQGGTGRNYGYTF. CDR3 nucleotides: TGTGCCAGCTCACCTCCCCAGGGCGGGACAGGCCGTAACTATGGCTACACCTTC.

There are many counts of this clonotype. The chain recombines TRBV11-2 with TRBJ2-5; D might be TRBD1 (5 bases). Trimming took off 5 bases at V and 5 bases at J, with 15 bases between the two ends. Looked up from germline, CDR1 is SGHAT and CDR2 is FQNNGV. The CDR3 spans 14 residues. The DNA of the CDR3 is TGTGCCAGCAGCGTACTACCAGGGTCGGAGACCCAGTACTTC. Its protein is CASSVLPGSETQYF. Drawing the rest from reference TRBV11-2 and TRBJ2-5, the complete variable domain is EAGVAQSPRYKIIEKRQSVAFWCNPISGHATLYWYQQILGQGPKLLIQFQNNGVVDDSQLPKDRFSAERLKGVDSTLKIQPAKLEDSAVYLCASSVLPGSETQYFGPGTRLLVL.

This clonotype was counted ten times or more. The V and J genes are TRBV5-1 and TRBJ1-2, with no clear D. Trimming took off 5 bases at V and 0 bases at J, with 8 bases between the two ends. Germline CDR1 SGHRS, CDR2 YFSETQ. The CDR3 loop spans 13 amino acids. CDR3 region: CASREGANYGYTF. The DNA for the CDR3 is TGCGCCAGCAGGGAAGGAGCTAACTATGGCTACACCTTC. Full variable domain (missing parts from reference TRBV5-1 and TRBJ1-2): KAGVTQTPRYLIKTRGQQVTLSCSPISGHRSVSWYQQTPGQGLQFLFEYFSETQRNKGNFPGRFSGRQFSNSRSEMNVSTLELGDSALYLCASREGANYGYTFGSGTRLTVV.

The chain links TRBV12-3 or TRBV12-4 to TRBJ2-5, with no clear D. This CDR3 is built from 11 residues. Trimming took off 6 bases at V and 3 bases at J, with 5 bases between the two ends. In DNA, the CDR3 is TGTGCCAGCAGCCACAAAGAGACCCAGTACTTC. It is translated as CASSHKETQYF.

This clonotype was detected ten times or more. The chain has TRBV6-5 and TRBJ2-7, with D hard to call. The length of the CDR3 is 13 residues. Germline assignment: CDR1 MNHEY and CDR2 SVGAGI. Trimming left V 5 bases short and J 0 bases short, with 8 bases between. Here the CDR3 reads CASSDSFSYEQYF. The CDR3 nucleotides read TGTGCCAGCAGTGATAGCTTCTCCTACGAGCAGTACTTC.

In this sample, this clonotype turned up many times. The rearrangement links TRBV19 to TRBJ2-3, with 8 positions matching TRBD2. The CDR3 length is 19 residues. CDR1 is LNHDA and CDR2 is SQIVND in the germline V gene (reference sequence). V shed 7 bases, J shed 0 bases, and the junction held 18 bases outside the gene matches. CDR3 DNA: TGTGCCAGTACTCTTATGCCCCGGACTAGCAGGACAAGCACAGATACGCAGTATTTT. Its protein product is CASTLMPRTSRTSTDTQYF.

This clonotype came up a few times. The genes are TRBV10-3 and TRBJ1-2, with D hard to call. This CDR3 has 13 amino acids. From germline, CDR1 is ENHRY and CDR2 SYGVKD. With 7 bases removed from V and 6 bases from J, the gap between germline ends came to 15 bases. The CDR3 protein is CAITAYPLNGYTF. DNA for the CDR3: TGTGCCATCACCGCTTACCCACTTAATGGCTACACCTTC.

CDR3 nucleotide sequence: TGCAGCGTTGCCAACGAGCAGTACTTC. It specifies CSVANEQYF. The V gene is TRBV29-1, the J gene TRBJ2-7; no reliable D call. The CDR3 contains 9 residues. Trimming left V 4 bases short and J 5 bases short, with 3 bases between. CDR1 and CDR2 from the germline V gene are SQVTM and ANQGSEA.

This clonotype was counted ten times or more. The chain combines TRBV28 with TRBJ1-5; D unresolved. Between the trimmed V and J ends, which lost 6 bases and 6 bases, there was a span of 6 bases. The CDR3 loop spans 11 amino acids. In germline, CDR1 is MDHEN, CDR2 SYDVKM. The DNA of the CDR3 is TGTGCCAGCAGCCTAGGTCAGCCCCAGCATTTT. It codes for CASSLGQPQHF.

There are a few counts of this clonotype. The chain couples TRBV5-1 to TRBJ2-2, with TRBD1 matching over 7 bases. CDR3 length: 18 residues. V lost 1 base, J lost 9 bases, and 18 bases stayed unmatched. The germline V gene encodes CDR1 SGHRS and CDR2 YFSETQ. The CDR3 nucleotides are TGCGCCAGCAGCTTGACTACGATGGCAGGGGGATCGGTACGGGAGCTGTTTTTT. Translation: CASSLTTMAGGSVRELFF.

This chain joins TRBV20-1 and TRBJ1-1; D is uncertain. Germline assignment: CDR1 DFQATT and CDR2 SNEGSKA (reference sequence). V was cut by 6 bases and J by 0 bases, with 11 bases left in between. The CDR3 has 13 amino acids. CDR3 amino acids: CSAPTLMNTEAFF. DNA of the CDR3: TGCAGTGCCCCGACACTCATGAACACTGAAGCTTTCTTT.

The table lists this clonotype with a few counts. The genes are TRBV9 and TRBJ2-2; the match to TRBD2 covers 12 bases. V dropped 0 bases and J dropped 4; count of bases not matched to a gene: 4. Germline CDR1 reads SGDLS; CDR2 reads YYNGEE. The CDR3 length is 17 residues. In DNA form, the CDR3 reads TGTGCCAGCAGCGTAGCTAGCGGGGGGGCCGGCACCGGGGAGCTGTTTTTT. Protein sequence: CASSVASGGAGTGELFF.